One T cell receptor beta chain is described in this entry. Its cognate antigen is unknown. This record belongs to a study of blood T cells in healthy people across ages. Study-level points and caveats: The long-lived group displayed more naive CD4+ cells, plus higher diversity, than the aged donors did. Unsorted PBMC input precluded a conclusive naive versus antigen-experienced comparison.

The ends were cut back, 4 bases at V and 4 bases at J, with 23 bases in the middle. CDR1 and CDR2 (germline): SGHRS, YFSETQ. The CDR3 is 17 residues long. Primed by a sample-barcoded 5' primer and a J-beta primer mix, a second PCR proceeded for about 7 to 12 cycles. TCRdb re-analysed the 5' RACE reads in MiXCR, keeping a single row per CDR3 protein. The sample lists some 1.7 million distinct CDR3 sequences, approximately 30% occurring once. About 10 milliliters of peripheral blood were drawn from each donor into EDTA-treated tubes. Every sample gave at least 5.5 micrograms of total RNA when it was extracted.

This clonotype was sampled from a woman aged 25 to 39 in good health. The V and J genes are TRBV5-1 and TRBJ1-1, with D unclear. The sequencing input was blood. The CDR3 reads CASSDRALKPWGTEAFF. CDR3 coding DNA: TGCGCCAGCAGCGACCGGGCCCTAAAACCCTGGGGCACTGAAGCTTTCTTT.